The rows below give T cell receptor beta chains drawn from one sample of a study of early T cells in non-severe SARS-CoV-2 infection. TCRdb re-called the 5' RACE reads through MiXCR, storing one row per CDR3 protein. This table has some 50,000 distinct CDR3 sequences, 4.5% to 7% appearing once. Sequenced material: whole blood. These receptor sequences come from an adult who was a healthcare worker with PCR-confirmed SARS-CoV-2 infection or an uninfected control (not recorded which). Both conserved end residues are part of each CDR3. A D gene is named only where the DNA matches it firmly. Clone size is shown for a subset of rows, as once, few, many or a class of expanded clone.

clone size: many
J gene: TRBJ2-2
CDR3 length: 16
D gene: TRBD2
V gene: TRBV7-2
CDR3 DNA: TGTGCCAGCAGCTTAACTAGCGGGAGGGCCGCCGGGGAGCTGTTTTTT
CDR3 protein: CASSLTSGRAAGELFF

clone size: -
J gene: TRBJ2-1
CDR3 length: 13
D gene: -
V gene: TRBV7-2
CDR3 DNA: TGTGCCAGCAGCCCAGTCCCACTAAATGAGCAGTTCTTC
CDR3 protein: CASSPVPLNEQFF

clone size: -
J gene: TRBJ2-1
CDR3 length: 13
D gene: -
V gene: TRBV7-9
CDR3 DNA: TGTGCCAGCAGCTTAGTGATCCACAATGAGCAGTTCTTC
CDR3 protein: CASSLVIHNEQFF

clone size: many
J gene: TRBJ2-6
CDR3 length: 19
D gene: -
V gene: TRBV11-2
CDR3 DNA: TGTGCCAGCAGCTCCCCGGACCAGCGCCTGAGCTCTGGGGCCAACGTCCTGACTTTC
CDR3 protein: CASSSPDQRLSSGANVLTF

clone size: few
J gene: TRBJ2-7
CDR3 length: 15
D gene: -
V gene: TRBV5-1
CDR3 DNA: TGCGCCAGCCGCCCCCAGGACTGGCGAAGGGACGAGCAGTACTTC
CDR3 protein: CASRPQDWRRDEQYF

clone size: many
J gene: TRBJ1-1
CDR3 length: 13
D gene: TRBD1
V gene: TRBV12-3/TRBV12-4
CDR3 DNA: TGTGCCATCCGACAGGGACTCAACACTGAAGCTTTCTTT
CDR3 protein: CAIRQGLNTEAFF

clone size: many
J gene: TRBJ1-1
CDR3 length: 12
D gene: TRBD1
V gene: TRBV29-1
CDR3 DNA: TGCAGCGTTTCAGGGGGGGGGACTGAAGCTTTCTTT
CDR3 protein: CSVSGGGTEAFF

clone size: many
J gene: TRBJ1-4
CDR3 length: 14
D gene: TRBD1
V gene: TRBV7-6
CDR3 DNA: TGTGCCAGCAGCTCTAACAGGGGGAGAGAAAAACTGTTTTTT
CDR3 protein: CASSSNRGREKLFF

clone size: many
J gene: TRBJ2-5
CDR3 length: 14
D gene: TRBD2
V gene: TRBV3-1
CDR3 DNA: TGTGCCAGCATGGGACTAGTAGGCCAAGAGACCCAGTACTTC
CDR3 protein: CASMGLVGQETQYF

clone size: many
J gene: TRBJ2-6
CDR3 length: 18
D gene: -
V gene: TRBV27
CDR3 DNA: TGTGCCAGCAGTAACGGGGTACAGGTCCCTCCTGGGGCCAACGTCCTGACTTTC
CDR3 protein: CASSNGVQVPPGANVLTF

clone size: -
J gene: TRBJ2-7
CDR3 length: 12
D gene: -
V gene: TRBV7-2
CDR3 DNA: TGTGCCAGCAGCTTCTCCCGTTGGGAGCGGTACTTC
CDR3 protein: CASSFSRWERYF

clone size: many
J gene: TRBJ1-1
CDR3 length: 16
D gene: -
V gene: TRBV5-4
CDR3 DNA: TGTGCCAGCAGCTTGGGGGGCGGGGTTTATGACACTGAAGCTTTCTTT
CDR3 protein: CASSLGGGVYDTEAFF